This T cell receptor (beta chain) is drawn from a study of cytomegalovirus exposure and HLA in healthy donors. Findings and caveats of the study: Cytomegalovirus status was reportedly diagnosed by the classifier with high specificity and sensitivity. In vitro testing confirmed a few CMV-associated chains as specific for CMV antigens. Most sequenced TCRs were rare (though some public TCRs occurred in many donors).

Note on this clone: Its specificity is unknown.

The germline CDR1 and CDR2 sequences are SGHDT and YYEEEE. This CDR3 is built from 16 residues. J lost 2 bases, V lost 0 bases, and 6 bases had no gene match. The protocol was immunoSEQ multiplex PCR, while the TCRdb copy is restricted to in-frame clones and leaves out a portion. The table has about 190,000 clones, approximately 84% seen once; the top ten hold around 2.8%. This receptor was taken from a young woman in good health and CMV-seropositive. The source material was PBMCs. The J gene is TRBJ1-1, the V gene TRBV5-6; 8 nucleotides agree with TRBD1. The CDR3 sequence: CASSLASGGINTEAFF. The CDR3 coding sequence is TGTGCCAGCAGCTTGGCCTCAGGGGGCATTAACACTGAAGCTTTCTTT.